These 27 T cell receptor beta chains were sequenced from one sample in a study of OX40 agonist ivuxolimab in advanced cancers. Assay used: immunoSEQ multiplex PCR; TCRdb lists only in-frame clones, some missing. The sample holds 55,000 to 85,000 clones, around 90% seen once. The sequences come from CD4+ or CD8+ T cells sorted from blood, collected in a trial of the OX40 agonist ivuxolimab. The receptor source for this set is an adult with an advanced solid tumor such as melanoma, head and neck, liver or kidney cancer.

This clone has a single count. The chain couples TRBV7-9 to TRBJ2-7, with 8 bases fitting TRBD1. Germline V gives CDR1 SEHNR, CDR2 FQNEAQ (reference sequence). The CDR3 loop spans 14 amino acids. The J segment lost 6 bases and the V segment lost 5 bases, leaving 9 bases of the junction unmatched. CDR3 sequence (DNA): TGTGCCAGCAGCCCCCGTGACAGGGGCGTCGAGCAGTACTTC. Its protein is CASSPRDRGVEQYF.

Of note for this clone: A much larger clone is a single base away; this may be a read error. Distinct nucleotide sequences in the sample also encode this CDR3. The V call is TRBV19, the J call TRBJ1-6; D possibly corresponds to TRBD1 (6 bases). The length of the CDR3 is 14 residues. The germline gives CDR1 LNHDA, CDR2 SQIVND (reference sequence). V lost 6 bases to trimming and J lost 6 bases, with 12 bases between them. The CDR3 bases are TGTGCCAGTAGCATTGGGGGCCCTAATTCACCCCTCCACTTT. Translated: CASSIGGPNSPLHF.

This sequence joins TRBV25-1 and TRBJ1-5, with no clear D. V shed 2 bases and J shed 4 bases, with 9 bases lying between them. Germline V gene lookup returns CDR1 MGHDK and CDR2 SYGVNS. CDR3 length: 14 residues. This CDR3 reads CASSEAGSNQPQHF. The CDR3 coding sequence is TGTGCCAGCAGTGAAGCCGGGAGTAATCAGCCCCAGCATTTT.

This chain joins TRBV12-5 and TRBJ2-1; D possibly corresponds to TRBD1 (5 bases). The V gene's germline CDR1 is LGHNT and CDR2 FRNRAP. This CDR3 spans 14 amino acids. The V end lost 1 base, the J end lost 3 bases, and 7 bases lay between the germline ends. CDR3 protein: CASGLDGHYNEQFF. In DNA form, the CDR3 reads TGTGCTAGTGGTTTGGACGGACACTACAATGAGCAGTTCTTC.

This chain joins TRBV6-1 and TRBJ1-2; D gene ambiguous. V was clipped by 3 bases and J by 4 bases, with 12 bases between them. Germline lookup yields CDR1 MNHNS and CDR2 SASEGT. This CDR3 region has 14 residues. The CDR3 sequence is CASSEMASPYGYTF. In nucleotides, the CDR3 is TGTGCCAGCAGTGAGATGGCCAGTCCCTATGGCTACACCTTC.

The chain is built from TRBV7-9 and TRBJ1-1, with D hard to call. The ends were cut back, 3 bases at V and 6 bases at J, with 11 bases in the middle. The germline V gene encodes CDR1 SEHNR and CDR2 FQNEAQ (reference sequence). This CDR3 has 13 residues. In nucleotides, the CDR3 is TGTGCCAGCAGCTTCCCATCCCCCGCTGAAGCTTTCTTT. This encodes CASSFPSPAEAFF.

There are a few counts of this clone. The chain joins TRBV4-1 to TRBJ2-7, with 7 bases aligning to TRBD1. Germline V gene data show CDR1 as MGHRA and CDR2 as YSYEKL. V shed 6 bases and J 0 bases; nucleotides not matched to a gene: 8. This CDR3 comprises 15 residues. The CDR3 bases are TGCGCCAGCAGTTACGGACAGGCAAGCTCCTACGAGCAGTACTTC. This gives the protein CASSYGQASSYEQYF.

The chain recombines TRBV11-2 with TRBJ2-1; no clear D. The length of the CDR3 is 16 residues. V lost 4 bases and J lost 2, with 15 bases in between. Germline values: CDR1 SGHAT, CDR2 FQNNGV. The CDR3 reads CASSSRAGGPYNEQFF. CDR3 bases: TGTGCCAGCAGCTCTAGGGCAGGCGGTCCCTACAATGAGCAGTTCTTC.

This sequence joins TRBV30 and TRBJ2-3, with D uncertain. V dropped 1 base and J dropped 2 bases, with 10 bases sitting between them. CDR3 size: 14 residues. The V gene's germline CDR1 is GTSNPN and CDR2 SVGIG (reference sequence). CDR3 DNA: TGTGCCTGGAGTGCTATACAGACCACAGATACGCAGTATTTT. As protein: CAWSAIQTTDTQYF.

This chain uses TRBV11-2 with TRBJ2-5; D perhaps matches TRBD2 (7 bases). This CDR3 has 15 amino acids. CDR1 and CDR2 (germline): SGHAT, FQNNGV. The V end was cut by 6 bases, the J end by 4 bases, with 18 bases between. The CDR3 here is CASRISRGATETQYF. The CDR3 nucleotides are TGTGCCAGCAGAATCTCACGGGGGGCGACAGAGACCCAGTACTTC.

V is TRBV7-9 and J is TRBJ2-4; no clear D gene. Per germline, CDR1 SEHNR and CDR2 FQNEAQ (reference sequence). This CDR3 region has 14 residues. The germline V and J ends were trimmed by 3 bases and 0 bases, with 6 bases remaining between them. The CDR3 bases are TGTGCCAGCAGCTTTCCTGAAGCCAAAAACATTCAGTACTTC. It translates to CASSFPEAKNIQYF. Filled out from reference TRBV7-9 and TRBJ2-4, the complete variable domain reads DTGVSQNPRHKITKRGQNVTFRCDPISEHNRLYWYRQTLGQGPEFLTYFQNEAQLEKSRLLSDRFSAERPKGSFSTLEIQRTEQGDSAMYLCASSFPEAKNIQYFGAGTRLSVL.

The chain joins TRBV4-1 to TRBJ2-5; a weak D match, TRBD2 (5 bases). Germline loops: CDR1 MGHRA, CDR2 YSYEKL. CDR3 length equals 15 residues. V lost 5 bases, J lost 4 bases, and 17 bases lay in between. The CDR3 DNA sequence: TGCGCCAGCAGCTCTCACGGGAACGGAGTAGAGACCCAGTACTTC. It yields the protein CASSSHGNGVETQYF.

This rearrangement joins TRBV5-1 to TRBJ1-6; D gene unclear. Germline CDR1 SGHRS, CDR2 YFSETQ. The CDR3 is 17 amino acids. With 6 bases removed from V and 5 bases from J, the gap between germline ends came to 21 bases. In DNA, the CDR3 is TGCGCCAGCATCATCTACGAGGAACCTCTTCATAATTCACCCCTCCACTTT. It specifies CASIIYEEPLHNSPLHF. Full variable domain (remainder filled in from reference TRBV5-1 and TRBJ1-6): KAGVTQTPRYLIKTRGQQVTLSCSPISGHRSVSWYQQTPGQGLQFLFEYFSETQRNKGNFPGRFSGRQFSNSRSEMNVSTLELGDSALYLCASIIYEEPLHNSPLHFGNGTRLTVT.

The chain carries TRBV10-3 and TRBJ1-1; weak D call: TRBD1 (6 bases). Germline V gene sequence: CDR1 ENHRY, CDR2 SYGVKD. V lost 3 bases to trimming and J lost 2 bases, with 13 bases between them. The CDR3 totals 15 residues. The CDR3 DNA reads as TGTGCCATCAGTGAACCGGGACAACTAAACACTGAAGCTTTCTTT. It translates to CAISEPGQLNTEAFF.

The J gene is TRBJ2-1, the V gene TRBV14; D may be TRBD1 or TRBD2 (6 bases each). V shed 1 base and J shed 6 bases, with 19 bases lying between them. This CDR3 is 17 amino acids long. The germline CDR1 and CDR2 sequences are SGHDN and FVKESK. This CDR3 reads CASSQGNLWTAGNEQFF. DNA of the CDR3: TGTGCCAGCAGCCAAGGGAATCTGTGGACAGCGGGCAATGAGCAGTTCTTC.

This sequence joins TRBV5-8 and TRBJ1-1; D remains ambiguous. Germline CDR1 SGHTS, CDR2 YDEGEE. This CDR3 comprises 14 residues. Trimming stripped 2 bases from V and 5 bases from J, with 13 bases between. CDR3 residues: CASSLGSLGTEAFF. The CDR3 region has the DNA TGTGCCAGCAGCTTAGGCTCCCTCGGGACTGAAGCTTTCTTT. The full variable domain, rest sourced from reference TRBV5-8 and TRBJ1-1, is EAGVTQSPTHLIKTRGQQATLRCSPISGHTSVYWYQQALGLGLQFLLWYDEGEERNRGNFPPRFSGRQFPNYSSELNVNALELEDSALYLCASSLGSLGTEAFFGQGTRLTVV.

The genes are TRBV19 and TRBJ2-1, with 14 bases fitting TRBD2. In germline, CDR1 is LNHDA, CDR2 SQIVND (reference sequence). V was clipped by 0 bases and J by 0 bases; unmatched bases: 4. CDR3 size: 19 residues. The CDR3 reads CASSIDGTSGGSSYNEQFF. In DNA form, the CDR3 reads TGTGCCAGTAGTATAGACGGGACTAGCGGGGGAAGCTCCTACAATGAGCAGTTCTTC.

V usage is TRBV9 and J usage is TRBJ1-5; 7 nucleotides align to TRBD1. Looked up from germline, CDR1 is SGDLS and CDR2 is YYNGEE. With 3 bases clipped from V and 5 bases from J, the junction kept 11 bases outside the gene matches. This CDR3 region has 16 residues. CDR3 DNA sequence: TGTGCCAGCAGCGAGTCAGGACAGGTGGGCCATCAGCCCCAGCATTTT. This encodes CASSESGQVGHQPQHF.

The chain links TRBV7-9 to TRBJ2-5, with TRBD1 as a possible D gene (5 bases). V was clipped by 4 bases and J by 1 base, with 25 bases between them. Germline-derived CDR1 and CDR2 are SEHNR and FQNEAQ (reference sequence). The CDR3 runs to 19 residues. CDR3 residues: CASSSLPWTIHWGQETQYF. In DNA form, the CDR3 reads TGTGCCAGCAGCTCCCTTCCCTGGACAATCCATTGGGGCCAAGAGACCCAGTACTTC.

Here the CDR3 reads CASTSTTSPTDTQYF. Here the CDR3 DNA reads TGTGCCAGCACCTCCACCACTAGCCCCACAGATACGCAGTATTTT. The chain carries TRBV28 and TRBJ2-3, with a tentative D call TRBD2 (6 bases). The germline V gene has CDR1 MDHEN and CDR2 SYDVKM. Trimming took 7 bases from V and 2 from J, leaving 16 bases between them. This CDR3 has 15 amino acids. Complete variable domain (other parts from reference TRBV28 and TRBJ2-3): DVKVTQSSRYLVKRTGEKVFLECVQDMDHENMFWYRQDPGLGLRLIYFSYDVKMKEKGDIPEGYSVSREKKERFSLILESASTNQTSMYLCASTSTTSPTDTQYFGPGTRLTVL.

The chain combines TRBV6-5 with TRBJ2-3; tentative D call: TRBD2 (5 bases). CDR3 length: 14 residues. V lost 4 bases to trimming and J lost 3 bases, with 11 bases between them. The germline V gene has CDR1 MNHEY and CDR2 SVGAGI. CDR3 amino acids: CASSSEIATDTQYF. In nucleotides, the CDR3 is TGTGCCAGCAGTTCCGAGATAGCGACAGATACGCAGTATTTT.

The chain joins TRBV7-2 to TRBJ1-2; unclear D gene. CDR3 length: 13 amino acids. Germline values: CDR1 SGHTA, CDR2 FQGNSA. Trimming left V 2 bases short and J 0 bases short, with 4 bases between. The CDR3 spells CASSLQTNYGYTF. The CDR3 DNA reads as TGTGCCAGCAGCTTACAGACTAACTATGGCTACACCTTC.

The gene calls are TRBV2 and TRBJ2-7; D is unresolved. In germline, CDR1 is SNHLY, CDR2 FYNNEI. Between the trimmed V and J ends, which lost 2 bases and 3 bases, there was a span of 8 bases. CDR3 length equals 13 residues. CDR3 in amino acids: CASSELGNYEQYF. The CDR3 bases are TGTGCCAGCAGTGAATTGGGGAACTACGAGCAGTACTTC.

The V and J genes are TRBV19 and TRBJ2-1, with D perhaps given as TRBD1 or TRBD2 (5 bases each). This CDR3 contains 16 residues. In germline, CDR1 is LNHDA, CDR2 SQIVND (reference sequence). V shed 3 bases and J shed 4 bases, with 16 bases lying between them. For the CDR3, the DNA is TGTGCCAGTAGTATTGGGGCCCGGGGTTTATACAATGAGCAGTTCTTC. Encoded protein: CASSIGARGLYNEQFF. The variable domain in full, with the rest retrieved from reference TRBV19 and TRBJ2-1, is DGGITQSPKYLFRKEGQNVTLSCEQNLNHDAMYWYRQDPGQGLRLIYYSQIVNDFQKGDIAEGYSVSREKKESFPLTVTSAQKNPTAFYLCASSIGARGLYNEQFFGPGTRLTVL.

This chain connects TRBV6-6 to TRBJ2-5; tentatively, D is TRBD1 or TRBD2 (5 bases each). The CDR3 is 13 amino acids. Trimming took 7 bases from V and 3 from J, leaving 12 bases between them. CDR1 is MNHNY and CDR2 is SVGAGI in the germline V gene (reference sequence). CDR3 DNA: TGTGCCAGCACCCATCAGGGAGAAGAGACCCAGTACTTC. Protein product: CASTHQGEETQYF.

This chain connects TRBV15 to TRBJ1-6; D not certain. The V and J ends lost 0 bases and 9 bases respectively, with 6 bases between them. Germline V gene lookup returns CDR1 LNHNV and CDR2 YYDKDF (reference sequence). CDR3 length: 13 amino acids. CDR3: CATSRDRGSPLHF. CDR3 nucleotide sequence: TGTGCCACCAGCAGAGACCGAGGTTCACCCCTCCACTTT.

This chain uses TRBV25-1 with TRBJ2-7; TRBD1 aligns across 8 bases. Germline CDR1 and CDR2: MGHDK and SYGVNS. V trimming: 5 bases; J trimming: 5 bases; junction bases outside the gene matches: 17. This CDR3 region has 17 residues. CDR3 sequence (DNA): TGTGCCAGCAGTCTGACGGGACAGGTCAGTGGGAGCGACGAGCAGTACTTC. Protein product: CASSLTGQVSGSDEQYF.